Listed here are 29 T cell receptor beta chains from one sample, sequenced in a study of T cells after yellow fever vaccination. TCRdb passed the 5' RACE reads through MiXCR, listing each CDR3 protein once. The sample contains 150,000 to 200,000 distinct CDR3 sequences, 7% to 10% of which appear only once. Material: CD8+ T cells sorted from PBMCs, obtained 45 days after the yellow fever booster vaccination. The receptors derive from a man aged 18 to 30 who received the YFV17D yellow fever vaccine.

The genes are TRBV29-1 and TRBJ1-4, with D maybe TRBD1 (5 bases). Germline assignment: CDR1 SQVTM and CDR2 ANQGSEA. This CDR3 comprises 13 residues. Between the trimmed V and J ends, which lost 4 bases and 7 bases, there was a span of 13 bases. The DNA for the CDR3 is TGCAGCGTTGGCTCAGGGCGGAGTGAAAAACTGTTTTTT. Translation: CSVGSGRSEKLFF.

In its sample, this clonotype was seen a few times. The chain is built from TRBV20-1 and TRBJ2-3; TRBD2 might be the D (6 bases). The CDR3 is 16 residues long. Germline V gene data show CDR1 as DFQATT and CDR2 as SNEGSKA (reference sequence). Between the trimmed V and J ends, which lost 0 bases and 0 bases, there was a span of 13 bases. CDR3 DNA sequence: TGCAGTGCTAGAGATTTTGGGGGGTATAGCACAGATACGCAGTATTTT. Its translation: CSARDFGGYSTDTQYF.

The rearrangement joins TRBV28 to TRBJ2-3; no firm D call. Trimming removed 9 bases from V and 0 bases from J, with 13 bases in between. The CDR3 totals 14 residues. Per the germline V gene, CDR1 is MDHEN and CDR2 is SYDVKM. CDR3 loop: CASSPLLSTDTQYF. The CDR3, as DNA: TGTGCCAGTAGCCCCCTTCTTAGCACAGATACGCAGTATTTT.

This clonotype occurred a few times. The genes are TRBV6-2 or TRBV6-3 and TRBJ2-5; a weak D match, TRBD2 (6 bases). Germline lookup yields CDR1 MNHEY and CDR2 SVGEGT. V lost 8 bases to trimming and J lost 2 bases, with 18 bases between them. This CDR3 region has 15 residues. The CDR3 sequence is CASRTTRTWQETQYF. The CDR3 coding sequence is TGTGCCAGCCGAACGACTAGAACCTGGCAAGAGACCCAGTACTTC.

V is TRBV19 and J is TRBJ2-7; D gene ambiguous. V lost 1 base to trimming and J lost 6 bases, with 7 bases between them. The CDR3 length is 12 residues. Germline-derived CDR1 and CDR2 are LNHDA and SQIVND (reference sequence). In DNA, the CDR3 is TGTGCCAGTAGTATAGGTCCGGCCGAGCAGTACTTC. It encodes CASSIGPAEQYF.

In this sample, this clonotype turned up a few times. The chain recombines TRBV20-1 with TRBJ2-7; D is perhaps TRBD1 (6 bases). V lost 1 base, J lost 1 base, and 11 bases lay in between. Germline V gives CDR1 DFQATT, CDR2 SNEGSKA (reference sequence). The CDR3 has 14 residues. The CDR3 is CSARVKGVSYEQYV. CDR3 sequence (DNA): TGCAGTGCTAGAGTAAAGGGGGTGTCCTACGAGCAGTACGTC.

This clonotype has more than one count but fewer than ten. This chain uses TRBV7-6 with TRBJ2-7, with D uncertain. The CDR3 runs 13 residues. Germline V gene sequence: CDR1 SGHVS, CDR2 FNYEAQ. Trimming took off 0 bases at V and 5 bases at J, with 8 bases between the two ends. CDR3 coding DNA: TGTGCCAGCAGCTTAGCGGCCAGGCACGAGCAGTACGTC. Translating gives CASSLAARHEQYV.

This clonotype was recorded a few times. The chain has TRBV10-3 and TRBJ2-5; D is undetermined. There are 14 residues in the CDR3. Trimming took off 1 base at V and 14 bases at J, with 20 bases between the two ends. Looked up from germline, CDR1 is ENHRY and CDR2 is SYGVKD. CDR3 DNA: TGTGCCATCAGTGAGTTTGACCCGGCCCCCGGTTTCTACTTC. Amino acids: CAISEFDPAPGFYF.

This clonotype was counted only a few times. The chain couples TRBV3-1 to TRBJ2-3, with D hard to call. This CDR3 has 15 amino acids. Per the germline V gene, CDR1 is LGHDT and CDR2 is YNNKEL (reference sequence). Trimming pared 0 bases from V and 0 bases from J, leaving 7 bases between. CDR3 nucleotides: TGTGCCAGCAGCCAAGAGGCCATGAGCACAGATACGCAGTATTTT. Translated, it gives CASSQEAMSTDTQYF.

This clonotype was detected only a few times. The V gene is TRBV6-5, the J gene TRBJ1-5; D ambiguous. The V end lost 4 bases, the J end lost 6 bases, and 16 bases lay between the germline ends. The CDR3 length is 15 residues. Germline V gives CDR1 MNHEY, CDR2 SVGAGI. The DNA of the CDR3 is TGTGCCAGCAGTTTAAGCGGAAAGATTTTTCAGCCCCAGCATTTT. Translated, it gives CASSLSGKIFQPQHF.

The V and J genes are TRBV7-9 and TRBJ2-3, with D perhaps TRBD1 (5 bases). V was trimmed by 5 bases and J by 4 bases, leaving 16 bases between them. The CDR3 length is 15 residues. Germline V gene sequence: CDR1 SEHNR, CDR2 FQNEAQ (reference sequence). The CDR3 loop is CASSTLDSEADTQYF. The CDR3 DNA sequence: TGTGCCAGCAGCACTCTAGACAGTGAAGCAGATACGCAGTATTTT.

The sample holds many counts of this clonotype. The rearrangement links TRBV2 to TRBJ2-3; TRBD2 matches 15 bases. From germline, CDR1 is SNHLY and CDR2 FYNNEI. J was trimmed by 5 bases and V by 6 bases; bases with no gene match: 12. The CDR3 has 18 residues. This chain's CDR3 is CASRDRTSGGASRDTQYF. The DNA of the CDR3 is TGTGCCAGCAGGGATCGGACTAGCGGGGGGGCTTCACGAGATACGCAGTATTTT.

This clonotype was detected a few times. This chain connects TRBV7-6 to TRBJ1-6, with D perhaps TRBD1 (5 bases). Deletions cut 5 bases from V and 7 bases from J, with 15 bases between. Germline CDR1 is SGHVS and CDR2 is FNYEAQ. This CDR3 has 15 residues. The CDR3 nucleotides are TGTGCCAGCAGCACCACCGGGACGGAGAATTCACCCCTCCACTTT. Amino acid sequence: CASSTTGTENSPLHF.

This clonotype was recorded a few times. The V call is TRBV4-1, the J call TRBJ2-5; 8 bases line up with TRBD1. CDR1 and CDR2 from the germline V gene are MGHRA and YSYEKL. The CDR3 runs 18 residues. V shed 1 base and J 4 bases; nucleotides not matched to a gene: 14. CDR3 sequence: CASSQGWVAGGAGETQYF. The CDR3 nucleotides are TGCGCCAGCAGCCAAGGATGGGTGGCAGGGGGCGCCGGAGAGACCCAGTACTTC.

This chain joins TRBV9 and TRBJ1-1; TRBD1 agrees at 7 bases. Germline loops: CDR1 SGDLS, CDR2 YYNGEE. With V trimmed by 3 bases and J by 0 bases, 8 bases remained unmatched. This CDR3 contains 16 residues. CDR3 loop: CASSDLGDRMNTEAFF. The CDR3 DNA follows: TGTGCCAGCAGCGACCTCGGGGACAGAATGAACACTGAAGCTTTCTTT.

The chain combines TRBV9 with TRBJ2-3; D is unresolved. The CDR3 spans 15 residues. V was clipped by 0 bases and J by 5 bases, with 13 bases between them. CDR1 and CDR2 (germline): SGDLS, YYNGEE. For the CDR3, the DNA is TGTGCCAGCAGCGTAGAGGTAGTTCCACAAGATACGCAGTATTTT. This encodes CASSVEVVPQDTQYF.

Only a few counts were recorded for this clonotype. The chain recombines TRBV15 with TRBJ2-2, with TRBD2 matching 11 bases. Trimming at V came to 2 bases and at J to 0 bases, leaving 8 bases not matched to a gene. CDR3 length: 19 residues. Germline V gene data show CDR1 as LNHNV and CDR2 as YYDKDF (reference sequence). The CDR3 sequence: CATSRPLAGVVANTGELFF. CDR3 DNA sequence: TGTGCCACCAGCAGACCACTAGCGGGGGTGGTCGCGAACACCGGGGAGCTGTTTTTT.

This clonotype was observed a handful of times. For the CDR3, the DNA is TGTGCCAGCAGTTTATATGGAGCGGAACTAGCCAAAAACATTCAGTACTTC. This gives the protein CASSLYGAELAKNIQYF. The V gene is TRBV28, the J gene TRBJ2-4, with D possibly being TRBD2 (5 bases). Germline values: CDR1 MDHEN, CDR2 SYDVKM. V gave up 1 base and J gave up 0 bases, with 13 bases separating them. The CDR3 has 17 residues.

The V call is TRBV9, the J call TRBJ2-5, with 7 bases matching TRBD1. This CDR3 has 14 amino acids. The trim removed 4 bases at V and 1 base at J, leaving 4 bases unmatched. Germline lookup yields CDR1 SGDLS and CDR2 YYNGEE. The CDR3 here is CASSQDRSQETQYF. In DNA form, the CDR3 reads TGTGCCAGCAGCCAGGACAGGTCCCAAGAGACCCAGTACTTC.

This clonotype was detected many times. V is TRBV29-1 and J is TRBJ2-7, with a tentative D call TRBD1 (6 bases). Germline values: CDR1 SQVTM, CDR2 ANQGSEA. The CDR3 covers 13 residues. Trimming took off 2 bases at V and 2 bases at J, with 10 bases between the two ends. DNA of the CDR3: TGCAGCGTTGAACAGGGGATCGCCTACGAGCAGTACTTC. Translation: CSVEQGIAYEQYF.

This clonotype was observed a few times. The V gene is TRBV6-5, the J gene TRBJ2-7; TRBD1 is a possible D gene (6 bases). Germline V gene data show CDR1 as MNHEY and CDR2 as SVGAGI. The CDR3 spans 12 residues. Trimming shortened V by 2 bases and J by 5 bases, and 7 bases separated the two germline ends. This CDR3 is CASSYGGNEQYF. The CDR3 DNA reads TGTGCCAGCAGTTACGGGGGCAACGAGCAGTACTTC.

The CDR3 sequence is CASSAVGLAYEQFF. The CDR3 DNA is TGTGCCAGTAGTGCGGTGGGACTAGCCTATGAGCAGTTCTTC. This chain connects TRBV19 to TRBJ2-1, with TRBD2 identical over 9 bases. V lost 5 bases, J lost 8 bases, and 7 bases stayed unmatched. The germline gives CDR1 LNHDA, CDR2 SQIVND (reference sequence). This CDR3 has 14 residues.

This sequence joins TRBV12-3 or TRBV12-4 and TRBJ2-5, with 8 nucleotides matching TRBD1. The V and J ends lost 4 bases and 5 bases, in that order; junction bases with no gene match: 9. This CDR3 has 15 amino acids. The CDR3 nucleotides are TGTGCCAGCAGTTCACCTTGGACAGGGCGGGAGACCCAGTACTTC. Translated, it gives CASSSPWTGRETQYF.

The chain couples TRBV12-3 or TRBV12-4 to TRBJ2-2; maybe TRBD1 (5 bases). The CDR3 totals 14 residues. The V gene lost 3 bases and the J gene lost 6 bases, with 11 bases spanning the gap. CDR3 loop: CASSFQGLAGELFF. CDR3 coding DNA: TGTGCCAGCAGTTTCCAGGGTTTAGCCGGGGAGCTGTTTTTT.

The gene calls are TRBV9 and TRBJ2-3; 7 bases are a match to TRBD2. Germline lookup yields CDR1 SGDLS and CDR2 YYNGEE. J lost 4 bases, V lost 2 bases, and 10 bases had no gene match. The CDR3 contains 16 residues. CDR3 in amino acids: CASSVKLAMEADTQYF. The CDR3 DNA is TGTGCCAGCAGCGTTAAACTAGCGATGGAGGCAGATACGCAGTATTTT.

The chain links TRBV7-6 to TRBJ1-3, with TRBD1 matching 8 bases. CDR3 length: 15 amino acids. V shed 5 bases and J 4 bases; nucleotides not matched to a gene: 7. The V gene's germline CDR1 is SGHVS and CDR2 FNYEAQ. CDR3 DNA: TGTGCCAGCAGCATTTCCAGGGGGCGCGGAAACACCATATATTTT. Its translation is CASSISRGRGNTIYF.

This clonotype was recorded a few times. The chain is built from TRBV5-4 and TRBJ2-2; D gene unclear. The CDR3 extends over 12 amino acids. Germline CDR1 is SGHNT and CDR2 is YYREEE (reference sequence). V lost 7 bases and J 5 bases, leaving 9 bases between the germline ends. CDR3 DNA: TGTGCCAGCCGCCCGGAGACCGGGGAGCTGTTTTTT. Translating gives CASRPETGELFF. Filled out from reference TRBV5-4 and TRBJ2-2, the complete variable domain reads ETGVTQSPTHLIKTRGQQVTLRCSSQSGHNTVSWYQQALGQGPQFIFQYYREEENGRGNFPPRFSGLQFPNYSSELNVNALELDDSALYLCASRPETGELFFGEGSRLTVL.

This clonotype has more than one count but fewer than ten. The chain employs TRBV5-1 and TRBJ2-7; 7 nucleotides align to TRBD1. Losses at the gene ends were 2 bases for V and 3 bases for J; bases not matched to a gene: 2. CDR1 SGHRS and CDR2 YFSETQ come from the germline V gene. This CDR3 region has 13 residues. CDR3 protein: CASSFGQDYEQYV. As DNA, the CDR3 is TGCGCCAGCAGCTTCGGACAGGACTACGAGCAGTACGTC.

The chain joins TRBV9 to TRBJ1-6; 7 bases fit TRBD1. Germline V gives CDR1 SGDLS, CDR2 YYNGEE. There are 14 residues in the CDR3. V lost 6 bases, J lost 7 bases, and 7 bases stayed unmatched. CDR3 residues: CASTDDRANSPLHF. CDR3 sequence (DNA): TGTGCCAGCACCGACGACAGGGCCAATTCACCCCTCCACTTT.